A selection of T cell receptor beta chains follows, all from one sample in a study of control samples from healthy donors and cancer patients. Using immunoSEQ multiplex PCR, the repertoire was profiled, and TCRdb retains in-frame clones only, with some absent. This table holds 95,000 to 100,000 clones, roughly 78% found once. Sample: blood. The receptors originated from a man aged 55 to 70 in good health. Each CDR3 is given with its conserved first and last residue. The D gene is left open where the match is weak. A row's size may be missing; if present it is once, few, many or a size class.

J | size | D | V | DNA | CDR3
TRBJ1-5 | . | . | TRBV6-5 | TGTGCCAGCAGTTACGGTCCCATCAATCAGCCCCAGCATTTT | CASSYGPINQPQHF
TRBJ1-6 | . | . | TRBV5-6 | TGTGCCAGCAGCCCCGGCACAGGGAATAATTCACCCCTCCACTTT | CASSPGTGNNSPLHF
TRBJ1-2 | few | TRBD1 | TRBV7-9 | TGTGCCAGCAGCCAAGACAGGGTAGGAGGCTACACCTTC | CASSQDRVGGYTF
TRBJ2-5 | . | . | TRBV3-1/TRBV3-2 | TGTGCCAGCAAATCAGCGAGGGAGACCCAGTACTTC | CASKSARETQYF
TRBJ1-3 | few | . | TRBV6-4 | TGTGCCAGCAGTGAGAGTCCTGGAAACACCATATATTTT | CASSESPGNTIYF
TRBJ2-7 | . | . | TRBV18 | TGTGCCAGCTCACCACTACCCGGCCCCTACGAGCAGTACTTC | CASSPLPGPYEQYF
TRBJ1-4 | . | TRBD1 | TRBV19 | TGTGCCAGTAGTCCAATACCGGGACAGGGGAGTGAAAAACTGTTTTTT | CASSPIPGQGSEKLFF
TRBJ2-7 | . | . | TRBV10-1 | TGCGCCAGCAGTGAATCAGGCCGTTCCTACGAGCAGTACTTC | CASSESGRSYEQYF
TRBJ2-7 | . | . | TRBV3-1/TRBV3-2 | TGTGCCAGCAGCGTGTCCGGCGGCAGCTCCTACGAGCAGTACTTC | CASSVSGGSSYEQYF
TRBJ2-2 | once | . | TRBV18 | TGTGCCAGCTCACCAGCAACAGTAGTCACCGGGGAGCTGTTTTTT | CASSPATVVTGELFF
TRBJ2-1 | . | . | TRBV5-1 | TGCGCCAGCAGCTTGAACTCCTACAATGAGCAGTTCTTC | CASSLNSYNEQFF
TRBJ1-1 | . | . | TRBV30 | TGTGCCTGGAGCGACTCACCCCGGGTTTTCTTT | CAWSDSPRVFF
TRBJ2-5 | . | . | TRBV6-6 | TGTGCCAGCAGTTACCGGGGAGAGACCCAGTACTTC | CASSYRGETQYF
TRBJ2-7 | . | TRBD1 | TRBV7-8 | TGTGCCAGCAGCTTAGGTTCTAGGGGACAGGCGGCCTACGAGCAGTACTTC | CASSLGSRGQAAYEQYF
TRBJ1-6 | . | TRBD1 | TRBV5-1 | TGCGCCAGCAAACAAGACAGGGGTAATTCACCCCTCCACTTT | CASKQDRGNSPLHF
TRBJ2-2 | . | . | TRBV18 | TGTGCCAGCTCACCTTCCTTGAACACCGGGGAGCTGTTTTTT | CASSPSLNTGELFF
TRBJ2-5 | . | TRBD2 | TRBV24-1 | TGTGCCACCAGTCGCGGGAGTGGGGGATTGGCCCAAGAGACCCAGTACTTC | CATSRGSGGLAQETQYF
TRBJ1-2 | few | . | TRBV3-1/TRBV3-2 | TGTGCCAGCAGCCAAGAGACAGGAGGCTTCTATGGCTACACCTTC | CASSQETGGFYGYTF
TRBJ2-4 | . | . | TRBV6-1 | TGTGCCAGCAGTGAGGAGGGGATAGCCAAAAACATTCAGTACTTC | CASSEEGIAKNIQYF
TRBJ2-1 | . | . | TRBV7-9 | TGTGCCAGCAGCGGGAGAGCCACCAGGGGTTTTTCCAATGAGCAGTTCTTC | CASSGRATRGFSNEQFF
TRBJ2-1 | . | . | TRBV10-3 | TGTGCCATCAGTGAACAGGGTCTCGAGTTCTTC | CAISEQGLEFF
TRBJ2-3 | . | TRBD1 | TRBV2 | TGTGCCAGCAGACGGGACAGGACAGATACGCAGTATTTT | CASRRDRTDTQYF
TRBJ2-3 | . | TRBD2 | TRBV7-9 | TGTGCCAGCAGCTTTCCGATCGGGGGAGGGACAGATACGCAGTATTTT | CASSFPIGGGTDTQYF
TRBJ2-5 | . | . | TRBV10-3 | TGTGCCATCGGCCAAGACAGAGGCCAAGAGACCCAGTACTTC | CAIGQDRGQETQYF
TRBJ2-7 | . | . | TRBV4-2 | TGTGCCAGCAGCCAACCGGGGACCCAGGTCCACGAGCAGTACTTC | CASSQPGTQVHEQYF
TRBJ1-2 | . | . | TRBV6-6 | TGTGCCAGCACCTACCCGGACGGCTATGGCTACACCTTC | CASTYPDGYGYTF
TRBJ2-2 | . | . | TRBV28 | TGTGCCAGCGTAGGAGGGGGCGGTTCCGGCGCGAACACCGGGGAGCTGTTTTTT | CASVGGGGSGANTGELFF
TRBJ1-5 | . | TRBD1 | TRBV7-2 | TGTGCCAGCAGCCCCGCGGGACAGGGGGTCTATAGCAATCAGCCCCAGCATTTT | CASSPAGQGVYSNQPQHF
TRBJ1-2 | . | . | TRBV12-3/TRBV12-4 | TGTGCCAGCAGCCCCGACCGGTTCTATGGCTACACCTTC | CASSPDRFYGYTF
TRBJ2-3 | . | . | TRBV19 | TGTGCCAGTAGTATATCCCCCCAATCAAAGGATACGCAGTATTTT | CASSISPQSKDTQYF
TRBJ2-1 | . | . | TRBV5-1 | TGCGCCAGCAGCTTACGGGGTTCCTACAATGAGCAGTTCTTC | CASSLRGSYNEQFF
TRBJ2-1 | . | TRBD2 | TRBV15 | TGTGCCACCAGCAGAGAGACTAGCGGGATTAATGAGCAGTTCTTC | CATSRETSGINEQFF
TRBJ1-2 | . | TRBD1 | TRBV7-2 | TGTGCCAGCAGCCTTCGACAGGGGGCTAACTATGGCTACACCTTC | CASSLRQGANYGYTF
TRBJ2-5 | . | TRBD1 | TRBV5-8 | TGTGCCAGCAGCCCCCCAGGGGGTCGGGAGACCCAGTACTTC | CASSPPGGRETQYF
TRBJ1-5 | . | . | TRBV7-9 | TGTGCCAGCAGCCTACCAGGGGCGGGTCAGCCCCAGCATTTT | CASSLPGAGQPQHF
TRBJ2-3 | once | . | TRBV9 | TGTGCCAGCAGCGTAGCGCTCGGCACAGATACGCAGTATTTT | CASSVALGTDTQYF
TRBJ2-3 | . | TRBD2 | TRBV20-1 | TGCAGTGCTAGTCCGGGGGGGCCGCGCACAGATACGCAGTATTTT | CSASPGGPRTDTQYF
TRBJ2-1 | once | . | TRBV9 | TGTGCCAGCAGCGTAGATCCAGGGGAGGTCGTTGAGCAGTTCTTC | CASSVDPGEVVEQFF
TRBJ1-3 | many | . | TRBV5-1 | TGCGCCAGCAGCTTGGAAGCGGGGACGGGTGGAAACACCATATATTTT | CASSLEAGTGGNTIYF
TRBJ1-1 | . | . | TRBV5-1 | TGCGCCAGCAGCTTGGCCAGAAGCCCCTTCATGAACACTGAAGCTTTCTTT | CASSLARSPFMNTEAFF
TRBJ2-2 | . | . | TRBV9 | TGTGCCAGCAGCGTAGGCGTTGCGAACACCGGGGAGCTGTTTTTT | CASSVGVANTGELFF
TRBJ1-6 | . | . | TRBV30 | TGTGCCTGGAGTGTACTAAGAGGGGCCAACTCCTATAATTCACCCCTCCACTTT | CAWSVLRGANSYNSPLHF
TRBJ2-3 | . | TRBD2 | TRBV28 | TGTGCCTCAAAGGACGGGGGGGCCACAGATACGCAGTATTTT | CASKDGGATDTQYF
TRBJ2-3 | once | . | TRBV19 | TGTGCCAGTAGTATACACGACACCGCGGATACGCAGTATTTT | CASSIHDTADTQYF
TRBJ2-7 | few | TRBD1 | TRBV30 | TGTGCCTGGAGTCAAACAGGGGACGAGCAGTACTTC | CAWSQTGDEQYF